This TCR beta chain derives from a study of T cell responses to AZD1222 COVID-19 vaccine. This CDR3 has 11 residues. V lost 6 bases, J lost 6 bases, and 11 bases lay in between. Germline V CDR1 and CDR2: SQVTM, ANQGSEA. With respect to this clone: The antigen remains undetermined.

TCRdb's table, derived via immunoSEQ multiplex PCR, lists solely in-frame clones and lacks some. The repertoire holds some 74,000 clones, with about 85% as singletons. Study-wide results and caveats: Only 5 to 7 AZD1222 recipients were seropositive at baseline. As reported, nearly half of all spike-specific TCRs target variant regions that are unmutated. Possibly, clonal diversity was underestimated; donors were largely white British and included more females. Once two AZD1222 doses were given, Spike-specific TCR breadth and depth went up.

The source material was peripheral blood, sampled 28 days after the second AZD1222 dose. The sequence came from an adult who received the AZD1222 COVID-19 vaccine. This chain connects TRBV29-1 to TRBJ1-2; D might be TRBD1 (5 bases). This CDR3 reads CSVDSGDGYTF. In nucleotides, the CDR3 is TGCAGCGTAGACAGCGGGGATGGCTACACCTTC.